The 22 T cell receptor beta chains listed next were all sequenced from one sample in a study of blood T cell repertoires in COVID-19 (dated by TCRdb to about 2020). Library generation was performed with the immunoSEQ multiplex PCR assay. As stored in TCRdb, this immuneACCESS dataset retains in-frame rearrangements with V and J assigned. A fraction of the clones does not appear; measured against another copy, unresolved V genes explain less than half of the discrepancy, and the remainder lacks a known reason. The table for this sample lists under 250,000 clones; around 82% of them were counted only once. Jointly, the top ten make up about 7.4% of the sample. Material: peripheral blood. These receptors were obtained from a woman aged 45-65 years with acute or convalescent COVID-19.

This chain connects TRBV25-1 to TRBJ2-5; TRBD2 aligns across 11 bases. The CDR3 is made up of 12 amino acids. The junction had 2 bases not matched to a gene; V was cut back by 2 bases and J by 12 bases. Germline V lookup: CDR1 MGHDK, CDR2 SYGVNS. CDR3 sequence reads: CASSEHSGREYF. The CDR3 DNA reads as TGTGCCAGCAGTGAACATAGCGGGAGGGAGTACTTC.

J is TRBJ1-2 and V is TRBV29-1; possibly TRBD1 for D (6 bases). Germline V gene sequence: CDR1 SQVTM, CDR2 ANQGSEA. The germline V and J ends were trimmed by 4 bases and 6 bases, with 18 bases remaining between them. The length of the CDR3 is 14 residues. The CDR3 sequence: CSVGRPGGRDGYTF. Written as DNA, the CDR3 is TGCAGCGTTGGACGACCCGGGGGGCGTGATGGCTACACCTTC.

This clone was picked up one time. The J gene is TRBJ2-2, the V gene TRBV28; the D is unclear. This CDR3 contains 12 residues. Germline V gives CDR1 MDHEN, CDR2 SYDVKM. The V end was cut by 4 bases, the J end by 3 bases, with 3 bases between. The chain's CDR3 is CASSSYTGELFF. CDR3 nucleotide sequence: TGTGCCAGCAGTTCTTACACCGGGGAGCTGTTTTTT. Drawing the rest from reference TRBV28 and TRBJ2-2, the complete variable domain is DVKVTQSSRYLVKRTGEKVFLECVQDMDHENMFWYRQDPGLGLRLIYFSYDVKMKEKGDIPEGYSVSREKKERFSLILESASTNQTSMYLCASSSYTGELFFGEGSRLTVL.

The chain employs TRBV5-4 and TRBJ2-5, with TRBD2 as a possible D gene (6 bases). CDR3 length: 14 residues. From germline, CDR1 is SGHNT and CDR2 YYREEE (reference sequence). Trimming took off 4 bases at V and 2 bases at J, with 12 bases between the two ends. The CDR3 coding sequence is TGTGCCAGCAGCAGTAAGGGACTTCAAGAGACCCAGTACTTC. Protein: CASSSKGLQETQYF. The variable domain in full, completed from reference TRBV5-4 and TRBJ2-5, reads ETGVTQSPTHLIKTRGQQVTLRCSSQSGHNTVSWYQQALGQGPQFIFQYYREEENGRGNFPPRFSGLQFPNYSSELNVNALELDDSALYLCASSSKGLQETQYFGPGTRLLVL.

The chain is built from TRBV18 and TRBJ1-2, with 7 nucleotides matching TRBD1. V lost 0 bases to trimming and J lost 6 bases; unmatched junction nucleotides: 7. Germline lookup yields CDR1 KGHSH and CDR2 LQKENI. The CDR3 covers 15 residues. The CDR3 sequence is CASSPPVTGADGYTF. In nucleotides, the CDR3 is TGTGCCAGCTCACCACCGGTAACAGGGGCTGATGGCTACACCTTC. The variable domain in full, with the rest retrieved from reference TRBV18 and TRBJ1-2, is NAGVMQNPRHLVRRRGQEARLRCSPMKGHSHVYWYRQLPEEGLKFMVYLQKENIIDESGMPKERFSAEFPKEGPSILRIQQVVRGDSAAYFCASSPPVTGADGYTFGSGTRLTVV.

The rearrangement links TRBV4-2 to TRBJ2-2; D is uncertain. V was shortened by 1 base and J by 4 bases, with 10 bases between the two germline ends. The CDR3 loop spans 15 amino acids. Germline CDR1 and CDR2: LGHNA and YNFKEQ. The CDR3 nucleotides read TGTGCCAGCAGCCAAGTATTCAGCGCCACCGGGGAGCTGTTTTTT. Translating it yields CASSQVFSATGELFF.

The rearrangement uses TRBV28 and TRBJ1-2, with a possible D match to TRBD1 (5 bases). Germline CDR1 is MDHEN and CDR2 is SYDVKM. The CDR3 has 15 residues. The V gene lost 6 bases and the J gene lost 3 bases, with 17 bases spanning the gap. The CDR3 DNA reads as TGTGCCAGCAGCGCTAAATACAGGTTCGACTATGGCTACACCTTC. This sequence encodes CASSAKYRFDYGYTF.

The J gene is TRBJ2-7, the V gene TRBV2, with TRBD2 identical over 8 bases. The CDR3 length is 13 residues. V lost 7 bases and J lost 3; bases outside the gene matches: 5. Germline CDR1 is SNHLY and CDR2 is FYNNEI. The CDR3 DNA is TGTGCCAGCAACTACCGGGGGGGCTACGAGCAGTACTTC. Its protein is CASNYRGGYEQYF.

V gene TRBV29-1 combines with J gene TRBJ2-7, with 7 nucleotides matching TRBD1. This CDR3 region has 11 residues. Trimming took 6 bases from V and 4 from J; bases not matched to a gene: 3. The germline V gene encodes CDR1 SQVTM and CDR2 ANQGSEA. CDR3 nucleotide sequence: TGCAGCGTCTTGGACAGGTACGAGCAGTACTTC. It codes for CSVLDRYEQYF.

A single count supports this clone. V gene TRBV19 combines with J gene TRBJ2-1; TRBD2 matches at 7 bases. After removal of 7 bases from V and 5 bases from J, the junction contained 8 bases not matched to a gene. The CDR3 consists of 14 residues. Germline-derived CDR1 and CDR2 are LNHDA and SQIVND (reference sequence). In DNA form, the CDR3 reads TGTGCCAGTACCCGACTAGCAAAAGACAATGAGCAGTTCTTC. This sequence encodes CASTRLAKDNEQFF.

This chain connects TRBV2 to TRBJ1-1; D may be TRBD1 (6 bases). The CDR3 length is 12 residues. Germline CDR1 reads SNHLY; CDR2 reads FYNNEI. V lost 7 bases and J 0 bases, leaving 6 bases between the germline ends. CDR3 bases: TGTGCCAGCAACAGGGTGAACACTGAAGCTTTCTTT. Translation: CASNRVNTEAFF.

The chain joins TRBV5-1 to TRBJ2-7; D is possibly TRBD2 (6 bases). Trimming pared 0 bases from V and 0 bases from J, leaving 10 bases between. This CDR3 has 15 amino acids. Germline V gives CDR1 SGHRS, CDR2 YFSETQ. CDR3 in DNA: TGCGCCAGCAGCTTGGGCGGGACGAGCTCCTACGAGCAGTACTTC. Protein: CASSLGGTSSYEQYF.

The chain uses TRBV6-5 and TRBJ2-7, with D maybe TRBD2 (5 bases). CDR1 and CDR2 (germline): MNHEY, SVGAGI. The CDR3 extends over 14 amino acids. Trimming removed 7 bases from V and 3 bases from J, with 16 bases in between. CDR3 in amino acids: CASTFEGGLYEQYF. CDR3 in DNA: TGTGCCAGCACCTTTGAAGGAGGCCTCTACGAGCAGTACTTC.

The chain is built from TRBV10-3 and TRBJ1-1, with D possibly matching TRBD1 (5 bases). Germline CDR1 reads ENHRY; CDR2 reads SYGVKD. This CDR3 comprises 14 residues. The germline V and J ends were trimmed by 4 bases and 4 bases, with 13 bases remaining between them. The CDR3 region is CAISARGDGTEAFF. The CDR3 bases are TGTGCCATCAGTGCAAGGGGTGACGGCACTGAAGCTTTCTTT.

The chain is built from TRBV27 and TRBJ2-1; 7 bases line up with TRBD1. After removal of 4 bases from V and 13 bases from J, the junction contained 7 bases not matched to a gene. The CDR3 contains 12 residues. Germline CDR1 is MNHEY and CDR2 is SMNVEV (reference sequence). The CDR3 reads CASSSSTGVQFF. Here the CDR3 DNA reads TGTGCCAGCAGTTCGTCCACAGGGGTTCAGTTCTTC.

The gene calls are TRBV24-1 and TRBJ2-5, with 10 bases identical to TRBD1. CDR1 is KGHDR, CDR2 SFDVKD, per germline. V was pared by 3 bases and J by 4 bases, with 4 bases of the junction left unmatched. This CDR3 contains 15 residues. The CDR3 nucleotides are TGTGCCACCAGTGATCAAGGACAGGGGGGAGAGACCCAGTACTTC. This encodes CATSDQGQGGETQYF.

This chain connects TRBV24-1 to TRBJ1-4, with 8 bases lining up with TRBD1. Germline loops: CDR1 KGHDR, CDR2 SFDVKD. V shed 4 bases and J 1 base; nucleotides not matched to a gene: 4. CDR3 size: 16 residues. The CDR3 coding sequence is TGTGCCACCAGTGAGCAGGGGGCAGGAACTAATGAAAAACTGTTTTTT. Amino acid sequence: CATSEQGAGTNEKLFF.

The rearrangement joins TRBV15 to TRBJ2-7; 8 bases map to TRBD1. The CDR3 contains 15 residues. Per germline, CDR1 LNHNV and CDR2 YYDKDF (reference sequence). The junction had 5 bases not matched to a gene; V was cut back by 1 base and J by 3 bases. The CDR3 spells CATSRAVTGGYEQYF. In nucleotides, the CDR3 is TGTGCCACCAGCAGAGCCGTAACAGGGGGCTACGAGCAGTACTTC.

The chain uses TRBV9 and TRBJ2-3; no clear D gene. The CDR3 contains 14 residues. V was cut by 0 bases and J by 2 bases, with 7 bases left in between. Per germline, CDR1 SGDLS and CDR2 YYNGEE. In DNA form, the CDR3 reads TGTGCCAGCAGCGTAGAGTACAACACAGATACGCAGTATTTT. Encoded protein: CASSVEYNTDTQYF.

J is TRBJ2-1 and V is TRBV12-2; TRBD2, the table's D call, lacks a check against the DNA. TRBV12-2 is reported as a pseudogene. This CDR3 region has 17 residues. As DNA, the CDR3 is TGTGCAAGTCGCTTTAACGGACTAGCGGGCAACTACAATGAGCAGTTCTTC. Amino acids: CASRFNGLAGNYNEQFF.

V and J are TRBV27 and TRBJ2-5; a possible D gene is TRBD1 (7 bases). The CDR3 covers 13 residues. Per germline, CDR1 MNHEY and CDR2 SMNVEV (reference sequence). V shed 5 bases and J shed 5 bases, with 12 bases lying between them. In nucleotides, the CDR3 is TGTGCCAGCAGTCCAGGGGGGTGGGAGACCCAGTACTTC. Translating gives CASSPGGWETQYF.

The chain carries TRBV6-1 and TRBJ2-6; D possibly corresponds to TRBD2 (5 bases). CDR1 MNHNS and CDR2 SASEGT come from the germline V gene. V was cut by 3 bases and J by 0 bases, with 6 bases left in between. The CDR3 length is 15 residues. This chain's CDR3 is CASSERVSGANVLTF. The CDR3 region has the DNA TGTGCCAGCAGTGAGAGGGTCTCTGGGGCCAACGTCCTGACTTTC.